The 23 T cell receptor beta chains below were found in one sample sequenced in a study of beta chain features in type 1 diabetes. What was sequenced were expressed TCRB transcripts, since all of the isolated RNA had been reverse transcribed. Clones were sequenced by immunoSEQ multiplex PCR, and TCRdb holds only the in-frame ones, with some missing. The sample lists almost 350,000 clones, around 19% seen once, with 0.044% in the top ten. The sequencing sample was made of naive CD4+ T cells from blood. The receptors stem from a woman younger than 35 in good health.

The gene calls are TRBV2 and TRBJ1-2; 7 nucleotides agree with TRBD1. CDR1 is SNHLY and CDR2 is FYNNEI in the germline V gene. V shed 10 bases and J 7 bases; nucleotides not matched to a gene: 9. This CDR3 is built from 12 residues. The DNA of the CDR3 is TGTGCCACCATGACAGGGACCTCTGGCTACACCTTC. Translating gives CATMTGTSGYTF.

This clone was detected a few times. The rearrangement links TRBV4-1 to TRBJ2-2; 12 positions match TRBD2. Germline CDR1 reads MGHRA; CDR2 reads YSYEKL. This CDR3 has 17 residues. V shed 6 bases and J 3 bases; nucleotides not matched to a gene: 8. DNA for the CDR3: TGCGCCAGCAGGGTTGGACTAGCGGGAATCTACACCGGGGAGCTGTTTTTT. Translation: CASRVGLAGIYTGELFF.

In this sample, this clone turned up a few times. V and J are TRBV7-6 and TRBJ1-2; 9 bases agree with TRBD1. J was trimmed by 4 bases and V by 5 bases; bases with no gene match: 8. The V gene's germline CDR1 is SGHVS and CDR2 FNYEAQ. CDR3 size: 15 residues. CDR3 loop: CASSPGTGWPYGYTF. The CDR3 coding sequence is TGTGCCAGCAGCCCCGGGACAGGGTGGCCCTATGGCTACACCTTC.

The table lists this clone with a few counts. The rearrangement joins TRBV5-1 to TRBJ2-1; 8 nucleotides align to TRBD2. The junction had 12 bases not matched to a gene; V was cut back by 3 bases and J by 7 bases. The CDR3 is 16 residues long. Germline CDR1 is SGHRS and CDR2 is YFSETQ. The CDR3 loop is CASSSAMAGGGNEQFF. CDR3 in DNA: TGCGCCAGCAGCTCCGCTATGGCGGGAGGAGGTAATGAGCAGTTCTTC.

The rearrangement uses TRBV5-1 and TRBJ2-3, with 10 bases that match TRBD2. The CDR3 totals 17 residues. Germline V lookup: CDR1 SGHRS, CDR2 YFSETQ. The V gene end was trimmed by 1 base and the J gene end by 2 bases; junction bases not matched to a gene: 7. The CDR3 DNA reads TGCGCCAGCAGCTTGAGGGCACTAGCGGGATCCACAGATACGCAGTATTTT. Encoded protein: CASSLRALAGSTDTQYF.

This clone was counted between two and nine times. This chain links TRBV4-1 with TRBJ1-1; 10 bases fit TRBD1. The CDR3 extends over 13 amino acids. Unmatched junction bases numbered 4, after V lost 6 bases and J lost 6 bases. In germline, CDR1 is MGHRA, CDR2 YSYEKL. The CDR3 is CASSLTGGSEAFF. CDR3 nucleotide sequence: TGCGCCAGCAGTCTGACAGGGGGCTCTGAAGCTTTCTTT.

The V gene is TRBV7-2, the J gene TRBJ2-1; a possible D gene is TRBD1 (6 bases). Per the germline V gene, CDR1 is SGHTA and CDR2 is FQGNSA. This CDR3 region has 13 residues. Trimming pared 8 bases from V and 7 bases from J, leaving 15 bases between. The CDR3 coding sequence is TGTGCCAGCCAGACAGGTTGGGGTAATGAGCAGTTCTTC. It translates to CASQTGWGNEQFF.

This chain connects TRBV6-1 to TRBJ2-1, with D tentatively TRBD2 (6 bases). Between the trimmed V and J ends, which lost 5 bases and 3 bases, there was a span of 11 bases. Germline V CDR1 and CDR2: MNHNS, SASEGT. The CDR3 runs to 14 residues. DNA of the CDR3: TGTGCCAGCAGTCCCCGGGACTTCTACAATGAGCAGTTCTTC. It yields the protein CASSPRDFYNEQFF.

The rearrangement joins TRBV18 to TRBJ1-1; D not resolved. With 5 bases removed from V and 1 base from J, the gap between germline ends came to 11 bases. From germline, CDR1 is KGHSH and CDR2 LQKENI. The CDR3 has 14 residues. CDR3 in DNA: TGTGCCAGCTCAGGTAATAGTGAGAACACTGAAGCTTTCTTT. This sequence encodes CASSGNSENTEAFF.

This sequence joins TRBV14 and TRBJ1-1, with 7 bases fitting TRBD1. Losses at the gene ends were 4 bases for V and 6 bases for J; bases not matched to a gene: 8. This CDR3 spans 14 amino acids. Germline CDR1 reads SGHDN; CDR2 reads FVKESK. The CDR3 sequence: CASSLGGYLSEAFF. The CDR3 nucleotides are TGTGCCAGCAGCCTAGGGGGCTATTTATCTGAAGCTTTCTTT.

Only a few counts were recorded for this clone. The DNA for the CDR3 is TGTGCCAGCAACCCTGGTCAGCGGGACGGGGAGACCCAGTACTTC. This encodes CASNPGQRDGETQYF. The V and J genes are TRBV7-9 and TRBJ2-5, with 7 bases that match TRBD2. The CDR3 extends over 15 amino acids. CDR1 and CDR2 (germline): SEHNR, FQNEAQ (reference sequence). V gave up 7 bases and J gave up 5 bases; unmatched junction bases: 13.

V gene TRBV30 combines with J gene TRBJ1-2, with D perhaps matching TRBD1 (6 bases). The CDR3 consists of 12 residues. Germline V gene data show CDR1 as GTSNPN and CDR2 as SVGIG (reference sequence). Deletions cut 5 bases from V and 8 bases from J, with 15 bases between. The CDR3 here is CAWVVGASGYTF. The CDR3 DNA reads as TGTGCCTGGGTGGTGGGGGCTAGCGGCTACACCTTC.

The genes are TRBV7-2 and TRBJ1-6; 9 bases align to TRBD1. J was trimmed by 8 bases and V by 7 bases; bases with no gene match: 9. The CDR3 loop spans 15 amino acids. The germline V gene encodes CDR1 SGHTA and CDR2 FQGNSA. CDR3 bases: TGTGCCAGCACCGCAACAGGGGGCGGCGATTCACCCCTCCACTTT. Residues: CASTATGGGDSPLHF.

This clone came up a few times. In the same sample, other DNA sequences code for this CDR3. The chain links TRBV5-1 to TRBJ2-6; tentative D call: TRBD1 (5 bases). Germline assignment: CDR1 SGHRS and CDR2 YFSETQ. This CDR3 contains 15 residues. Trimming removed 0 bases at V and 2 bases at J, with 6 bases between. The CDR3 DNA sequence: TGCGCCAGCAGCTTGGAAGGGGCTGGGGCCAACGTCCTGACTTTC. Residues: CASSLEGAGANVLTF.

The rearrangement links TRBV5-1 to TRBJ1-5; D ambiguous. CDR3 size: 15 residues. Per germline, CDR1 SGHRS and CDR2 YFSETQ. Deletions cut 0 bases from V and 2 bases from J, with 9 bases between. CDR3 loop: CASSLGQEGNQPQHF. The CDR3 coding sequence is TGCGCCAGCAGCTTGGGTCAGGAGGGCAATCAGCCCCAGCATTTT.

This clone has only a few counts. The V call is TRBV6-1, the J call TRBJ2-3, with 11 bases lining up with TRBD2. The V segment lost 6 bases and the J segment 5 bases; nucleotides outside the gene matches: 7. This CDR3 has 15 residues. Looked up from germline, CDR1 is MNHNS and CDR2 is SASEGT. The CDR3 nucleotides are TGTGCCAGCAGCTCACTAGCGGGAGTACAAGATACGCAGTATTTT. Translated, it gives CASSSLAGVQDTQYF.

This clone was recorded a few times. The rearrangement joins TRBV4-1 to TRBJ1-1; tentatively, D is TRBD1 (5 bases). CDR3 length: 16 amino acids. V lost 2 bases and J 11 bases, leaving 24 bases between the germline ends. Germline CDR1 and CDR2: MGHRA and YSYEKL. Here the CDR3 reads CASSQLQGGIDSGAFF. The CDR3 DNA is TGCGCCAGCAGCCAACTCCAGGGTGGAATCGACTCTGGGGCTTTCTTT.

This clone was detected a few times. The gene calls are TRBV5-4 and TRBJ2-1; 11 nucleotides align to TRBD2. V was pared by 4 bases and J by 0 bases, with 6 bases of the junction left unmatched. CDR3 length: 17 residues. Germline-derived CDR1 and CDR2 are SGHNT and YYREEE (reference sequence). In nucleotides, the CDR3 is TGTGCCAGCAGCCAGGGACTAGCGGTCGGCTCCTACAATGAGCAGTTCTTC. Its translation: CASSQGLAVGSYNEQFF.

The chain links TRBV4-3 to TRBJ1-4; TRBD1 might be the D (5 bases). CDR3 length equals 18 residues. V was pared by 1 base and J by 8 bases, with 23 bases between. Germline CDR1 reads LGHNA; CDR2 reads YSLEER. CDR3 sequence (DNA): TGCGCCAGCAGCCAAGTTTTGGGGAGGGGTTATCGGGACGAAAAACTGTTTTTT. Its protein is CASSQVLGRGYRDEKLFF.

The chain couples TRBV12-5 to TRBJ2-2; maybe TRBD2 (6 bases). Per germline, CDR1 LGHNT and CDR2 FRNRAP. CDR3 length: 13 amino acids. V was cut by 4 bases and J by 8 bases, with 11 bases left in between. The CDR3: CASGSPGEGELFF. Written as DNA, the CDR3 is TGTGCTAGTGGTTCCCCGGGGGAGGGGGAGCTGTTTTTT.

In nucleotides, the CDR3 is TGCGCCAGCAGCCTAGGGACAGTGGAGAACACTGAAGCTTTCTTT. This codes for CASSLGTVENTEAFF. V usage is TRBV5-1 and J usage is TRBJ1-1; 7 bases agree with TRBD1. Per germline, CDR1 SGHRS and CDR2 YFSETQ. This CDR3 spans 15 amino acids. V trimming: 4 bases; J trimming: 1 base; junction bases outside the gene matches: 7.

The chain has TRBV5-1 and TRBJ2-2; 7 bases are shared with TRBD1. The germline V gene has CDR1 SGHRS and CDR2 YFSETQ. The CDR3 runs to 16 residues. The V and J ends lost 0 bases and 6 bases, in that order; junction bases with no gene match: 8. CDR3 in DNA: TGCGCCAGCAGCTTGGAGGGGGCGGAGATTGCCGGGGAGCTGTTTTTT. It translates to CASSLEGAEIAGELFF.

This clone came up a few times. This chain links TRBV19 with TRBJ2-7; 11 bases are shared with TRBD1. This CDR3 is 15 amino acids long. J gave up 4 bases and V 5 bases, and 7 bases lay outside the gene matches. The germline V gene has CDR1 LNHDA and CDR2 SQIVND (reference sequence). Here the CDR3 DNA reads TGTGCCAGTAGTCCACGGACAGGGGGCCCTTACGAGCAGTACTTC. This encodes CASSPRTGGPYEQYF.